These 18 T cell receptor beta chains share one sample of origin, sequenced in a study of shared clonotypes between healthy human individuals (TCRdb year 2020). Libraries were prepared through the immunoSEQ multiplex PCR assay. TCRdb stores this immuneACCESS table with in-frame sequences only. Part of the clones is absent; in the studies checked, under half of the shortfall reflects unresolved V genes, and no reason is known for the rest. The sample table lists over a million clones, about 98.5% of them with a count of one. About 0.34% of the sample goes to the ten largest clones. The sample comprised naive CD4+ T cells sorted from blood. According to the study, the label for this sample's cell subset or site signals: CD45RA+ positively selected. The receptors here all came from a man aged 25 to 40 in good health.

The gene calls are TRBV2 and TRBJ1-4; D is possibly TRBD1 (6 bases). Between the trimmed V and J ends, which lost 4 bases and 7 bases, there was a span of 13 bases. Germline-derived CDR1 and CDR2 are SNHLY and FYNNEI. This CDR3 spans 14 amino acids. Written as DNA, the CDR3 is TGTGCCAGCAGTGTAGGCCAGGGGCCTGAAAAACTGTTTTTT. Encoded protein: CASSVGQGPEKLFF. The variable domain in full, with the rest retrieved from reference TRBV2 and TRBJ1-4, is EPEVTQTPSHQVTQMGQEVILRCVPISNHLYFYWYRQILGQKVEFLVSFYNNEISEKSEIFDDQFSVERPDGSNFTLKIRSTKLEDSAMYFCASSVGQGPEKLFFGSGTQLSVL.

This rearrangement joins TRBV11-3 to TRBJ2-1; 10 bases line up with TRBD2. After removal of 3 bases from V and 8 bases from J, the junction contained 4 bases not matched to a gene. The CDR3 contains 14 residues. CDR1 is SGHNT and CDR2 is YENEEA in the germline V gene. CDR3 in DNA: TGTGCCAGCAGCTTGGCTCTAGCGGGAGATGAGCAGTTCTTC. This codes for CASSLALAGDEQFF. The full variable domain, completed using reference TRBV11-3 and TRBJ2-1, is EAGVVQSPRYKIIEKKQPVAFWCNPISGHNTLYWYLQNLGQGPELLIRYENEEAVDDSQLPKDRFSAERLKGVDSTLKIQPAELGDSAVYLCASSLALAGDEQFFGPGTRLTVL.

The V gene is TRBV28, the J gene TRBJ2-3, with 9 positions matching TRBD2. The V gene end was trimmed by 6 bases and the J gene end by 3 bases; junction bases not matched to a gene: 7. The CDR3 has 15 amino acids. From germline, CDR1 is MDHEN and CDR2 SYDVKM. CDR3 loop: CASRAGGVGTDTQYF. The CDR3 DNA reads TGTGCCAGCAGGGCGGGGGGGGTAGGTACAGATACGCAGTATTTT.

The V call is TRBV18, the J call TRBJ1-1, with D unresolved. Germline-derived CDR1 and CDR2 are KGHSH and LQKENI. There are 15 residues in the CDR3. The V end was cut by 1 base, the J end by 3 bases, with 12 bases between. CDR3 sequence: CASSPRKGWDTEAFF. The CDR3 DNA is TGTGCCAGCTCACCACGGAAAGGGTGGGACACTGAAGCTTTCTTT. The complete variable domain, with remaining parts taken from reference TRBV18 and TRBJ1-1, reads NAGVMQNPRHLVRRRGQEARLRCSPMKGHSHVYWYRQLPEEGLKFMVYLQKENIIDESGMPKERFSAEFPKEGPSILRIQQVVRGDSAAYFCASSPRKGWDTEAFFGQGTRLTVV.

This clone was recorded once. J is TRBJ2-1 and V is TRBV5-5; TRBD2 is a possible D gene (6 bases). CDR1 and CDR2 (germline): SGHKS, YYEKEE (reference sequence). V lost 5 bases, J lost 5 bases, and 14 bases lay in between. The CDR3 is 14 amino acids. In DNA, the CDR3 is TGTGCCAGCAGTAAGGGACTGTCGGACAATGAGCAGTTCTTC. Translated: CASSKGLSDNEQFF.

The chain carries TRBV18 and TRBJ2-1, with a weak D call TRBD2 (5 bases). Between the trimmed V and J ends, which lost 0 bases and 9 bases, there was a span of 9 bases. The CDR3 consists of 13 residues. Germline V CDR1 and CDR2: KGHSH, LQKENI. CDR3 bases: TGTGCCAGCTCACCACCTGCGGGTACTGAGCAGTTCTTC. Its translation: CASSPPAGTEQFF.

The J gene is TRBJ2-1, the V gene TRBV10-3; the match to TRBD2 covers 9 bases. The germline CDR1 and CDR2 sequences are ENHRY and SYGVKD. Losses at the gene ends were 4 bases for V and 4 bases for J; bases not matched to a gene: 8. The CDR3 is 16 amino acids. CDR3 residues: CAISGKGTSTYNEQFF. The DNA for the CDR3 is TGTGCCATCAGTGGAAAAGGGACTAGCACATACAATGAGCAGTTCTTC.

A word on this clone: This sample also contains other DNA sequences that code for the same CDR3. The CDR3 here is CASSYSTGRYGYTF. CDR3 DNA sequence: TGTGCCAGCAGTTACTCGACGGGACGGTATGGCTACACCTTC. The chain joins TRBV6-5 to TRBJ1-2; tentatively, D is TRBD1 (5 bases). The V gene's germline CDR1 is MNHEY and CDR2 SVGAGI. The germline V and J ends were trimmed by 0 bases and 5 bases, with 10 bases remaining between them. This CDR3 spans 14 amino acids.

The rearrangement joins TRBV5-1 to TRBJ1-4; D is ambiguous. V was pared by 4 bases and J by 7 bases, with 14 bases between. Germline CDR1 and CDR2: SGHRS and YFSETQ. CDR3 size: 14 residues. CDR3 residues: CASSHRGEGEKLFF. CDR3 coding DNA: TGCGCCAGCAGCCACCGTGGGGAGGGTGAAAAACTGTTTTTT.

The rearrangement uses TRBV4-1 and TRBJ2-3; D is perhaps TRBD1 or TRBD2 (5 bases each). Germline assignment: CDR1 MGHRA and CDR2 YSYEKL. Trimming pared 2 bases from V and 2 bases from J, leaving 8 bases between. This CDR3 contains 14 residues. The CDR3 bases are TGCGCCAGCAGCCAACTAGGGACCACAGATACGCAGTATTTT. Its translation: CASSQLGTTDTQYF.

V usage is TRBV13 and J usage is TRBJ2-2; D may be TRBD1 (6 bases). This CDR3 comprises 15 residues. Per the germline V gene, CDR1 is PRHDT and CDR2 is FYEKMQ (reference sequence). V was cut by 6 bases and J by 2 bases, with 13 bases left in between. The DNA of the CDR3 is TGTGCCAGCAGTCACTGGACAGTTAACACCGGGGAGCTGTTTTTT. Encoded protein: CASSHWTVNTGELFF.

The rearrangement joins TRBV5-4 to TRBJ2-2; TRBD2 agrees at 14 bases. This CDR3 region has 15 residues. From germline, CDR1 is SGHNT and CDR2 YYREEE (reference sequence). J gave up 6 bases and V 5 bases, and 3 bases lay outside the gene matches. The CDR3 DNA reads TGTGCCAGCAGGACGGGACTAGCGGGAGCCGGGGAGCTGTTTTTT. Its protein is CASRTGLAGAGELFF.

The V gene is TRBV5-1, the J gene TRBJ1-1; TRBD1 might be the D (5 bases). Germline values: CDR1 SGHRS, CDR2 YFSETQ. V lost 4 bases and J 3 bases, leaving 16 bases between the germline ends. CDR3 size: 15 residues. This chain's CDR3 is CASSDWRGTDTEAFF. Written as DNA, the CDR3 is TGCGCCAGCAGCGATTGGCGGGGGACGGACACTGAAGCTTTCTTT.

This chain links TRBV6-6 with TRBJ2-7; tentatively, D is TRBD2 (6 bases). Germline V gene lookup returns CDR1 MNHNY and CDR2 SVGAGI (reference sequence). This CDR3 has 12 residues. Between the trimmed V and J ends, which lost 8 bases and 4 bases, there was a span of 12 bases. Here the CDR3 DNA reads TGTGCCAGCTCAATCGGAGGGTACGAGCAGTACTTC. Protein sequence: CASSIGGYEQYF.

Concerning this clone: In the same sample, other DNA sequences code for this CDR3. The genes are TRBV29-1 and TRBJ2-7; D unclear. CDR3 length: 12 residues. Between the trimmed V and J ends, which lost 6 bases and 2 bases, there was a span of 11 bases. Germline V gene lookup returns CDR1 SQVTM and CDR2 ANQGSEA. CDR3 DNA: TGCAGCGTCGGACGGACGGCCTACGAGCAGTACTTC. Its protein product is CSVGRTAYEQYF.

The chain has TRBV10-3 and TRBJ2-6; D perhaps matches TRBD2 (5 bases). Germline V gene sequence: CDR1 ENHRY, CDR2 SYGVKD. There are 16 residues in the CDR3. Trimming left V 3 bases short and J 0 bases short, with 9 bases between. The CDR3 bases are TGTGCCATCAGTGATAGCCGGGACTCTGGGGCCAACGTCCTGACTTTC. Translation gives CAISDSRDSGANVLTF.

CDR3 protein: CASSVSGGETQYF. The DNA of the CDR3 is TGCGCCAGCAGCGTGAGCGGCGGGGAGACCCAGTACTTC. V usage is TRBV5-1 and J usage is TRBJ2-5; the D gene is possibly TRBD2 (5 bases). V lost 4 bases to trimming and J lost 5 bases, with 12 bases between them. CDR1 and CDR2 from the germline V gene are SGHRS and YFSETQ. The CDR3 has 13 amino acids.

The chain is built from TRBV7-2 and TRBJ2-7; TRBD2 is a possible D gene (6 bases). The germline V gene encodes CDR1 SGHTA and CDR2 FQGNSA. The V and J ends lost 1 base and 3 bases respectively, with 13 bases between them. This CDR3 has 15 residues. The CDR3 DNA follows: TGTGCCAGCAGCTTAGTAACGGGAGCTATCTACGAGCAGTACTTC. Protein sequence: CASSLVTGAIYEQYF.